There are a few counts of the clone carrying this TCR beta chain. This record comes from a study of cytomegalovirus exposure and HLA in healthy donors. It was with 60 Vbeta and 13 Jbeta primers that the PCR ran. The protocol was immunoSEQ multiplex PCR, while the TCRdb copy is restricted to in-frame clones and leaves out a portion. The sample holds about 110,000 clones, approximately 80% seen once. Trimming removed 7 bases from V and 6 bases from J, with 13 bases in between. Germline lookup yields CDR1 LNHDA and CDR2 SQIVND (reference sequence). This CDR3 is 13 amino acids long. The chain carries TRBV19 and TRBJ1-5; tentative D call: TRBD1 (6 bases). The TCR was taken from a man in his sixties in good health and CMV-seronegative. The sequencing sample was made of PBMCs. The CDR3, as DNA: TGTGCCAGTACTCTGGACAGAGGTCAGCCCCAGCATTTT. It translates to CASTLDRGQPQHF.